This TCR beta chain was recovered during a study of T-cell reconstitution after alpha-beta-depleted transplantation in children. A library of TCRbeta sequences, prepared with unique molecular identifiers, was generated. MiXCR, run by TCRdb on the PCR reads, gives a single entry per CDR3 protein. The repertoire holds some 500,000 distinct CDR3 sequences, with 30% to 35% as singletons. Per the germline V gene, CDR1 is MNHNS and CDR2 is SASEGT. The junction had 1 base not matched to a gene; V was cut back by 5 bases and J by 0 bases. CDR3 length equals 14 residues. Sequenced here: PBMCs from the stem cell graft donor, sampled from the stem cell graft. This chain joins TRBV6-1 and TRBJ1-3, with 7 bases lining up with TRBD1. The clonotype was recovered from a human donor who donated a stem cell graft to a child with aplastic anemia. The CDR3: CASSRQGSGNTIYF. The CDR3 coding sequence is TGTGCCAGCAGTCGACAGGGCTCTGGAAACACCATATATTTT.